This T cell receptor beta chain stems from a study of shared clonotypes between healthy human individuals. Study outcomes and limitations: The expectation was that sequencing depth would affect clonotype sharing among donors. A few donors showed sharing of around 5.3% of naive CD4 clonotypes.

Some clones are missing from TCRdb's copy, which holds only in-frame ones; the method was immunoSEQ multiplex PCR. The sample holds over a million clones, approximately 72% seen once. In regard to this clone: Its matching antigen is unknown.

The TCR sequence derives from a man between 18 and 35 years old in good health. The sequencing sample was made of memory CD4+ T cells sorted from blood. Subset in this sample: CD45RA-negative fraction.

The CDR3 loop reads CASSPDGNTIYF. DNA for the CDR3: TGTGCCAGCAGTCCGGACGGGAACACCATATATTTT. This chain uses TRBV6-6 with TRBJ1-3; D uncertain. Germline V gene data show CDR1 as MNHNY and CDR2 as SVGAGI (reference sequence). V lost 5 bases, J lost 7 bases, and 9 bases lay in between. This CDR3 has 12 residues.